This TCR beta chain was sequenced in a study of CD8+CD57+ T cells in acquired aplastic anemia. Study-wide context: The mean DNA yield obtained from sorted CD4+ and CD8+ cells came to 3.2 ug. The study's findings and limits: About 27 shared CD8+ CDR3s appeared highly expressed within patients' immunodominant clones. In CD8+ cells, Simpson's diversity showed no significant difference between patients and controls.

V lost 4 bases and J lost 6, with 15 bases in between. This CDR3 is 14 amino acids long. CDR1 is LGHDT, CDR2 YNNKEL, per germline (reference sequence). TCR beta VDJ combinations and CDR3 sequences were profiled from genomic DNA. TCRdb reprocessed the reads via MiXCR and lists one record per CDR3 protein. The profile covers some 200,000 distinct CDR3 sequences, with approximately 52% appearing a single time and under 2% taken by the ten largest. This clonotype was seen ten or more times. No antigen is known for it. Patients included in sequencing had previously demonstrated CD8+CD57+ cell expansion by flow cytometry. There was no therapy given to any patient before the blood sampling took place.

The gene calls are TRBV3-1 and TRBJ1-1, with D possibly TRBD1 on 6 matching bases. What was sequenced was sorted CD4+, CD8+, or CD8+CD57+ T cells (not recorded which) from PBMCs. This receptor was identified in a human donor with aplastic anemia. The CDR3 loop is CASSPPGSGAEAFF. For the CDR3, the DNA is TGTGCCAGCAGCCCCCCAGGATCAGGGGCTGAAGCTTTCTTT.